The 5 T cell receptor beta chains reported below all come from one sample, sequenced in a study of vaccination and CD4 T cells after COVID-19. No antigen has been identified for these receptors. An Oncomine TCR Beta short-read assay was used to sequence the DNA from cultured CD4+ T cells. TCRdb called the PCR reads again in MiXCR, with one record for every CDR3 protein. The sample holds about 20,000 distinct CDR3 sequences; 67% are singletons and the top ten take 7.6%. Treatment indicated: approximately 10-day PBMC culture with coronavirus spike peptide pools or control peptides (ViraFEST assay). What was sequenced was CD4+ T cells from blood, cultured in vitro. Source of these receptors: a human donor who had recovered from COVID-19.

This clonotype was seen a handful of times. V is TRBV7-2 and J is TRBJ1-2, with D uncertain. This CDR3 is built from 15 residues. Trimming pared 5 bases from V and 0 bases from J, leaving 13 bases between. In germline, CDR1 is SGHTA, CDR2 FQGNSA. CDR3 bases: TGTGCCAGCAGCGTTAGCCGGACGACTAACTATGGCTACACCTTC. This codes for CASSVSRTTNYGYTF.

The V call is TRBV7-2, the J call TRBJ2-1, with 14 bases aligning to TRBD2. Germline V lookup: CDR1 SGHTA, CDR2 FQGNSA. CDR3 length: 20 amino acids. V lost 1 base, J lost 0 bases, and 8 bases stayed unmatched. In DNA, the CDR3 is TGTGCCAGCAGCTTAGGGTCGGGACTAGCGGGAGTGGACTCCTACAATGAGCAGTTCTTC. It is translated as CASSLGSGLAGVDSYNEQFF.

CDR3 sequence reads: CSGRYRTLPEAFF. CDR3 in DNA: TGCAGCGGGCGATACCGGACATTGCCTGAAGCTTTCTTT. V gene TRBV29-1 combines with J gene TRBJ1-1, with a possible D match to TRBD1 (5 bases). The CDR3 loop spans 13 amino acids. Per germline, CDR1 SQVTM and CDR2 ANQGSEA. The V gene lost 7 bases and the J gene lost 6 bases, with 18 bases spanning the gap.

This sequence joins TRBV28 and TRBJ1-2, with 10 bases identical to TRBD1. V dropped 5 bases and J dropped 2; count of bases not matched to a gene: 5. CDR1 and CDR2 from the germline V gene are MDHEN and SYDVKM. The CDR3 covers 15 residues. The CDR3 is CASSGGDRGNYGYTF. The CDR3 coding sequence is TGTGCCAGCAGTGGGGGGGACAGGGGAAACTATGGCTACACCTTC.

This clonotype was seen only a few times. The J gene is TRBJ2-6, the V gene TRBV4-2, with TRBD1 matching over 9 bases. There are 18 residues in the CDR3. With V trimmed by 4 bases and J by 0 bases, 7 bases remained unmatched. The germline V gene has CDR1 LGHNA and CDR2 YNFKEQ. CDR3 sequence reads: CASSLGQGRHSGANVLTF. CDR3 sequence (DNA): TGTGCCAGCAGCCTAGGACAGGGGAGACACTCTGGGGCCAACGTCCTGACTTTC.